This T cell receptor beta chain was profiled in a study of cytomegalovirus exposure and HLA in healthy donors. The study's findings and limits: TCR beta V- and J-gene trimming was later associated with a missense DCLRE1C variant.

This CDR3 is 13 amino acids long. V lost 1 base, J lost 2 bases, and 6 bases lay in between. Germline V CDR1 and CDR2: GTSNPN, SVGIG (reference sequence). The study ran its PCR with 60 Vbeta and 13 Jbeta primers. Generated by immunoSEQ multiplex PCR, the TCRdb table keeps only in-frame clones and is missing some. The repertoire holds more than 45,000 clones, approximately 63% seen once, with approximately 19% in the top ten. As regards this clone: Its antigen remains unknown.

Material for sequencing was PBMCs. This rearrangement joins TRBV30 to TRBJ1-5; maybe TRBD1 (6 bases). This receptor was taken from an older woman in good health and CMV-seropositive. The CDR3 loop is CAWSGTGNQPQHF. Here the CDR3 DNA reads TGTGCCTGGAGTGGGACAGGCAATCAGCCCCAGCATTTT.